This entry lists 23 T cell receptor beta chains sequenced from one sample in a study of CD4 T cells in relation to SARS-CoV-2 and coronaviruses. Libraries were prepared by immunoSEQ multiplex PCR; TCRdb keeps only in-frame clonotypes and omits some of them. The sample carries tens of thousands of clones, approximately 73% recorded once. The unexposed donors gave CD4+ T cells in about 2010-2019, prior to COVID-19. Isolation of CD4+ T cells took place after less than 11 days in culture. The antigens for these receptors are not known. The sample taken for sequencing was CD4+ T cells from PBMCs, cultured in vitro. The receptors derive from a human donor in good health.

CDR3: CATAGSRESADTQYF. The CDR3 nucleotides are TGTGCCACCGCAGGATCGCGGGAGTCGGCAGATACGCAGTATTTT. The chain joins TRBV24-1 to TRBJ2-3, with 7 bases that match TRBD2. Per germline, CDR1 KGHDR and CDR2 SFDVKD. CDR3 size: 15 residues. Unmatched junction bases numbered 12, after V lost 9 bases and J lost 4 bases.

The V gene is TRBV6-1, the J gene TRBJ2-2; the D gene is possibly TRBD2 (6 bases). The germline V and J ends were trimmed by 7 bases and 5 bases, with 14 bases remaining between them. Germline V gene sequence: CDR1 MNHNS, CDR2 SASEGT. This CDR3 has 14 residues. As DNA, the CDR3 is TGTGCCAGCACCCAGGGTGGGGGGACCGGGGAGCTGTTTTTT. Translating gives CASTQGGGTGELFF.

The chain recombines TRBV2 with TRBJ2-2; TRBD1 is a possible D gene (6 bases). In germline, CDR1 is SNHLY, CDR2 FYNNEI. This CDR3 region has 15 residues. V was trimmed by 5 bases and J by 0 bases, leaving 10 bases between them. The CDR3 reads CASSRDTANTGELFF. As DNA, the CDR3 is TGTGCCAGCAGTAGGGACACCGCGAACACCGGGGAGCTGTTTTTT.

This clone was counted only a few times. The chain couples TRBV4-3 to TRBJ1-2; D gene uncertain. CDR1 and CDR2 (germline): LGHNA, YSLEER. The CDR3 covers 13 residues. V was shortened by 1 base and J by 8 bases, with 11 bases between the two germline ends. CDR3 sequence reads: CASSQARSRGYTF. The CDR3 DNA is TGCGCCAGCAGCCAAGCACGCTCGAGAGGCTACACCTTC.

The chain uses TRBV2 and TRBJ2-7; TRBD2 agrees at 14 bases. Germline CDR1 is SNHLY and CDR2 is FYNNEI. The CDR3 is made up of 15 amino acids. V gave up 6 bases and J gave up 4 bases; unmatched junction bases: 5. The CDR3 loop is CASRAGTSGGYEQYF. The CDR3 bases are TGTGCCAGCAGAGCCGGGACTAGCGGGGGATACGAGCAGTACTTC.

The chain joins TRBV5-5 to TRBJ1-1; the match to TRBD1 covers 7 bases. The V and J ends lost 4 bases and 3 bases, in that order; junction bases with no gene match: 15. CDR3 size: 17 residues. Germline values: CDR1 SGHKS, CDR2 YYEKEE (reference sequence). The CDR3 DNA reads TGTGCCAGCAGCCCTCGTGCAGGGGGAGCCCCCGACACTGAAGCTTTCTTT. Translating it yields CASSPRAGGAPDTEAFF. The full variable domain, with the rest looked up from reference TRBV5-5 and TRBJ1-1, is DAGVTQSPTHLIKTRGQQVTLRCSPISGHKSVSWYQQVLGQGPQFIFQYYEKEERGRGNFPDRFSARQFPNYSSELNVNALLLGDSALYLCASSPRAGGAPDTEAFFGQGTRLTVV.

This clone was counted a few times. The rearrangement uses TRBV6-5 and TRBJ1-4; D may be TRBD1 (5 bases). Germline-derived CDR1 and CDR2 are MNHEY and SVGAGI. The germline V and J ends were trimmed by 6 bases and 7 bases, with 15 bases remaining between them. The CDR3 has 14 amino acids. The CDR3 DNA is TGTGCCAGCAGACCCACAGGTCTAGGTGAAAAACTGTTTTTT. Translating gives CASRPTGLGEKLFF.

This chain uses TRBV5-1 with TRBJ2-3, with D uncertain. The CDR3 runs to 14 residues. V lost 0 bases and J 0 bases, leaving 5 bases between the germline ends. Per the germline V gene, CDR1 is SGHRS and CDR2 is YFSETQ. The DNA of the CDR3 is TGCGCCAGCAGCTTGGAGCAGAGCACAGATACGCAGTATTTT. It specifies CASSLEQSTDTQYF.

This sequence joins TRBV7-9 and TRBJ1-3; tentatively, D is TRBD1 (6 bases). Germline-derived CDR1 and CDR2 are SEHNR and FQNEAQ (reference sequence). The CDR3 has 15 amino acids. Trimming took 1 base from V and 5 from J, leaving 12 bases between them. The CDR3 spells CASSLDSGQRNTIYF. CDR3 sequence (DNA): TGTGCCAGCAGCTTAGACTCCGGACAGAGAAACACCATATATTTT.

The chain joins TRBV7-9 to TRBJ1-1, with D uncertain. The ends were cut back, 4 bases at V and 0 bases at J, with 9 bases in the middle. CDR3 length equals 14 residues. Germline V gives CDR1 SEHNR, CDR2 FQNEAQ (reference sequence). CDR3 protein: CASSSGSLNTEAFF. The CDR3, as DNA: TGTGCCAGCAGCTCTGGGAGTTTGAACACTGAAGCTTTCTTT.

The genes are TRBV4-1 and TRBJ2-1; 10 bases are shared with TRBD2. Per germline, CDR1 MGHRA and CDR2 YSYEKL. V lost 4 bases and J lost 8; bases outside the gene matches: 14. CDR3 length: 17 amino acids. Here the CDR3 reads CASSPGAQRGGNDEQFF. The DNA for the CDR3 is TGCGCCAGCAGCCCCGGGGCCCAGCGGGGGGGCAATGATGAGCAGTTCTTC.

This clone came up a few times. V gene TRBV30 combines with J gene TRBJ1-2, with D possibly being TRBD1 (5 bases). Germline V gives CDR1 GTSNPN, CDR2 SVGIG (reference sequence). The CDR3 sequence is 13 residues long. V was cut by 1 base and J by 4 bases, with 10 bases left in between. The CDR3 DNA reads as TGTGCCTGGAGTGAGGGGCCCGGCTATGGCTACACCTTC. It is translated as CAWSEGPGYGYTF.

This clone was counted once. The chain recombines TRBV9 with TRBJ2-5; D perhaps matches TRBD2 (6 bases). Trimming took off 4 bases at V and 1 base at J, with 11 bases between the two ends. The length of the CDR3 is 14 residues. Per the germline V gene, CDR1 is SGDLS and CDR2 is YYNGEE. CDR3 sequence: CASSPRDSQETQYF. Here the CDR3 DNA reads TGTGCCAGCAGCCCCCGGGACTCCCAAGAGACCCAGTACTTC.

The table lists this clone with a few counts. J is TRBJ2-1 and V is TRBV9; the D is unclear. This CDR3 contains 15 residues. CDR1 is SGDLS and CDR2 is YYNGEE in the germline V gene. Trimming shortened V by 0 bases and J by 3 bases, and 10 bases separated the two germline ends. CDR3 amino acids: CASSVAPRYYNEQFF. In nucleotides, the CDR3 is TGTGCCAGCAGCGTAGCTCCACGATACTACAATGAGCAGTTCTTC.

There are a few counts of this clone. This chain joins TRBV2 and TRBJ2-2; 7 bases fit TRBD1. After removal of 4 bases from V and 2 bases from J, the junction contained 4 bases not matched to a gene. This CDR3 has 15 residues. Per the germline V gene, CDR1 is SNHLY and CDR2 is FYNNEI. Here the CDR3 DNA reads TGTGCCAGCAGTGTGAGGGGGCCTAACACCGGGGAGCTGTTTTTT. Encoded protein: CASSVRGPNTGELFF. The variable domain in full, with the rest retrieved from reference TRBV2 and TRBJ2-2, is EPEVTQTPSHQVTQMGQEVILRCVPISNHLYFYWYRQILGQKVEFLVSFYNNEISEKSEIFDDQFSVERPDGSNFTLKIRSTKLEDSAMYFCASSVRGPNTGELFFGEGSRLTVL.

In DNA, the CDR3 is TGTGCCAGTAGTACCGGGACAGGGGGCTACGAGCAGTACTTC. This sequence encodes CASSTGTGGYEQYF. The V gene is TRBV19, the J gene TRBJ2-7; TRBD1 matches 11 bases. This CDR3 region has 14 residues. Germline values: CDR1 LNHDA, CDR2 SQIVND (reference sequence). V trimming: 4 bases; J trimming: 3 bases; junction bases outside the gene matches: 2.

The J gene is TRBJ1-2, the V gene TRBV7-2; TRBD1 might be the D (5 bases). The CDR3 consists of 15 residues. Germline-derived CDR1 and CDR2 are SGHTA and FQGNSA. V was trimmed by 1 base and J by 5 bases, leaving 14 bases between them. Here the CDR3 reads CASSLEEGVEYGYTF. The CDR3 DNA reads TGTGCCAGCAGCTTAGAAGAAGGGGTCGAGTATGGCTACACCTTC.

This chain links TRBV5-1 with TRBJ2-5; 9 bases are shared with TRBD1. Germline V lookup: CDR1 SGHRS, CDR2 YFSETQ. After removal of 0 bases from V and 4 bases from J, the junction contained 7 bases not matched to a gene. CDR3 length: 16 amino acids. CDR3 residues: CASSLANRGHPETQYF. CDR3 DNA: TGCGCCAGCAGCTTGGCCAACAGGGGGCATCCAGAGACCCAGTACTTC.

The CDR3 sequence: CASSAGLAGGPTYEQYF. CDR3 DNA: TGTGCCAGCAGCGCGGGACTAGCGGGGGGGCCGACCTACGAGCAGTACTTC. The V and J genes are TRBV9 and TRBJ2-7; the match to TRBD2 covers 16 bases. V lost 3 bases to trimming and J lost 2 bases; unmatched junction nucleotides: 5. The CDR3 runs 17 residues. In germline, CDR1 is SGDLS, CDR2 YYNGEE.

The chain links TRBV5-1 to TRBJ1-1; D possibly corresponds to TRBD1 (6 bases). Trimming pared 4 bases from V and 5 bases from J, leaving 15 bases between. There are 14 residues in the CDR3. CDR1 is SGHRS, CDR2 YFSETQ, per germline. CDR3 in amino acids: CASSGERGETEAFF. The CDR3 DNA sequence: TGCGCCAGCAGCGGGGAGAGGGGGGAGACTGAAGCTTTCTTT.

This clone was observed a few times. The CDR3 bases are TGTGCCAGCTCACCGAACGGGGGCGGGGGACAGCCCCAGCATTTT. Translated: CASSPNGGGGQPQHF. The rearrangement uses TRBV18 and TRBJ1-5, with D tentatively TRBD1 (6 bases). Trimming took 3 bases from V and 7 from J, leaving 16 bases between them. This CDR3 comprises 15 residues. Germline CDR1 KGHSH, CDR2 LQKENI.

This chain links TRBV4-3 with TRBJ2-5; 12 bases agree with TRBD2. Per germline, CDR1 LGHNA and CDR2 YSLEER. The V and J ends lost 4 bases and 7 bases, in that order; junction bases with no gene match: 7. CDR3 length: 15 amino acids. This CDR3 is CASSPSGRAGVTQYF. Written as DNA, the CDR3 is TGCGCCAGCAGCCCTAGCGGGAGGGCCGGAGTGACCCAGTACTTC.

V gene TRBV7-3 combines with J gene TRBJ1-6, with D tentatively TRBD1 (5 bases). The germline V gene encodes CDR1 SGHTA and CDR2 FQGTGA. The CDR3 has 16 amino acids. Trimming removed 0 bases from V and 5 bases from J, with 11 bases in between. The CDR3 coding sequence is TGTGCCAGCAGCTTAACCGGCGGGACTAATAATTCACCCCTCCACTTT. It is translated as CASSLTGGTNNSPLHF. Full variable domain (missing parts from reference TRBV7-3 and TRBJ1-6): GAGVSQTPSNKVTEKGKYVELRCDPISGHTALYWYRQSLGQGPEFLIYFQGTGAADDSGLPNDRFFAVRPEGSVSTLKIQRTERGDSAVYLCASSLTGGTNNSPLHFGNGTRLTVT.